The 19 T cell receptor beta chains reported below all come from one sample, sequenced in a study of shared clonotypes between healthy human individuals. The naive CD8 subset, CD45RO-negative cells positively selected for CCR7, excluded terminally differentiated effector memory CD45RA+ cells. Sequencing used immunoSEQ multiplex PCR; TCRdb keeps in-frame clones, though not all of them. The table shows about 2.2 million clones, with around 93% occurring only once. Sequenced input: naive CD8+ T cells from PBMCs. The receptors shown here come from a man between 18 and 29 years old in good health. Some clones in this sample may be carry-over from other donors' samples.

This clone has a single count. The chain employs TRBV6-1 and TRBJ2-2, with D possibly TRBD2 on 5 matching bases. The CDR3 has 13 amino acids. V dropped 9 bases and J dropped 5 bases, with 13 bases sitting between them. Germline CDR1 and CDR2: MNHNS and SASEGT. The CDR3 loop is CASWEWETGELFF. The CDR3 region has the DNA TGTGCCAGTTGGGAATGGGAGACCGGGGAGCTGTTTTTT.

This chain connects TRBV11-1 to TRBJ2-7, with D perhaps matching TRBD2 (6 bases). The CDR3 has 17 residues. Germline-derived CDR1 and CDR2 are SGHAT and FQDESV (reference sequence). V gave up 0 bases and J gave up 3 bases, with 18 bases separating them. This chain's CDR3 is CASSLASTRDFYYEQYF. The CDR3 region has the DNA TGTGCCAGCAGCTTAGCATCCACCCGGGACTTCTACTACGAGCAGTACTTC. The full variable domain, completed using reference TRBV11-1 and TRBJ2-7, is EAEVAQSPRYKITEKSQAVAFWCDPISGHATLYWYRQILGQGPELLVQFQDESVVDDSQLPKDRFSAERLKGVDSTLKIQPAELGDSAMYLCASSLASTRDFYYEQYFGPGTRLTVT.

The V gene is TRBV28, the J gene TRBJ1-2; no clear D. V lost 6 bases and J 6 bases, leaving 29 bases between the germline ends. The CDR3 spans 18 residues. The germline V gene encodes CDR1 MDHEN and CDR2 SYDVKM. This chain's CDR3 is CASREIVVVDSPVNGYTF. The CDR3 region has the DNA TGTGCCAGCAGAGAGATTGTTGTGGTAGATTCCCCTGTGAATGGCTACACCTTC.

The gene calls are TRBV19 and TRBJ2-5, with D possibly TRBD2 on 6 matching bases. There are 16 residues in the CDR3. Germline loops: CDR1 LNHDA, CDR2 SQIVND (reference sequence). V lost 2 bases, J lost 4 bases, and 17 bases lay in between. CDR3 protein: CASSIIRDGRLETQYF. Written as DNA, the CDR3 is TGTGCCAGTAGTATAATCCGGGACGGGAGATTAGAGACCCAGTACTTC.

The V gene is TRBV29-1, the J gene TRBJ2-1; weak D call: TRBD1 (5 bases). The CDR3 runs 10 residues. Deletions cut 7 bases from V and 10 bases from J, with 11 bases between. Germline CDR1 and CDR2: SQVTM and ANQGSEA. This CDR3 is CSALRGEQFF. For the CDR3, the DNA is TGCAGCGCGCTAAGGGGCGAGCAGTTCTTC.

A single count supports this clone. The chain links TRBV27 to TRBJ2-2; D gene unclear. V lost 6 bases and J 4 bases, leaving 9 bases between the germline ends. Germline V CDR1 and CDR2: MNHEY, SMNVEV (reference sequence). This CDR3 is 13 amino acids long. The DNA of the CDR3 is TGTGCCAGCAGCCAAAAATTCACCGGGGAGCTGTTTTTT. This sequence encodes CASSQKFTGELFF.

This chain uses TRBV4-1 with TRBJ2-5; D not certain. Germline V CDR1 and CDR2: MGHRA, YSYEKL. V shed 2 bases and J shed 4 bases, with 8 bases lying between them. The CDR3 covers 13 residues. The CDR3 sequence: CASSQSSRETQYF. The CDR3 DNA follows: TGCGCCAGCAGCCAATCTAGTAGAGAGACCCAGTACTTC.

This sequence joins TRBV27 and TRBJ2-1; no reliable D call. The CDR3 has 13 residues. The V end was cut by 0 bases, the J end by 6 bases, with 6 bases between. CDR1 and CDR2 from the germline V gene are MNHEY and SMNVEV (reference sequence). The chain's CDR3 is CASSLSSPNEQFF. The CDR3 nucleotides read TGTGCCAGCAGTTTATCGAGCCCCAATGAGCAGTTCTTC.

J is TRBJ2-7 and V is TRBV5-1; D perhaps matches TRBD2 (7 bases). Germline CDR1 and CDR2: SGHRS and YFSETQ. V dropped 4 bases and J dropped 3 bases, with 20 bases sitting between them. The CDR3 extends over 16 amino acids. CDR3 DNA: TGCGCCAGCAGCCCGGGGGGCGGGTACTCTGGCTACGAGCAGTACTTC. Translating it yields CASSPGGGYSGYEQYF. Using reference TRBV5-1 and TRBJ2-7 for the parts outside the CDR3, the full variable domain is KAGVTQTPRYLIKTRGQQVTLSCSPISGHRSVSWYQQTPGQGLQFLFEYFSETQRNKGNFPGRFSGRQFSNSRSEMNVSTLELGDSALYLCASSPGGGYSGYEQYFGPGTRLTVT.

In nucleotides, the CDR3 is TGCGCCAGCAGCCATTTAGTGTACAGTTCCTACGAGCAGTACTTC. It translates to CASSHLVYSSYEQYF. This chain joins TRBV4-1 and TRBJ2-7; no firm D call. Per the germline V gene, CDR1 is MGHRA and CDR2 is YSYEKL. This CDR3 has 15 residues. V lost 3 bases and J lost 1, with 13 bases in between.

Of note for this clone: The same CDR3 also results from other DNA sequences found in this sample. The genes are TRBV5-4 and TRBJ2-2; D call uncertain. V was trimmed by 5 bases and J by 2 bases, leaving 4 bases between them. This CDR3 has 12 residues. Germline V gene data show CDR1 as SGHNT and CDR2 as YYREEE (reference sequence). CDR3 in DNA: TGTGCCAGCAGATCAAACACCGGGGAGCTGTTTTTT. It is translated as CASRSNTGELFF.

This chain uses TRBV6-1 with TRBJ2-2, with 10 nucleotides matching TRBD1. CDR3 size: 16 residues. Germline assignment: CDR1 MNHNS and CDR2 SASEGT. V lost 2 bases to trimming and J lost 5 bases; unmatched junction nucleotides: 5. The CDR3 nucleotides read TGTGCCAGCAGTGAACTCGGGACAGGGGTGACCGGGGAGCTGTTTTTT. Translated, it gives CASSELGTGVTGELFF.

V is TRBV2 and J is TRBJ1-2, with D possibly TRBD1 on 5 matching bases. V shed 2 bases and J shed 6 bases, with 13 bases lying between them. This CDR3 is built from 14 residues. Germline assignment: CDR1 SNHLY and CDR2 FYNNEI. CDR3 coding DNA: TGTGCCAGCAGTGAAATGGCAGGGATAGATGGCTACACCTTC. It is translated as CASSEMAGIDGYTF.

The V gene is TRBV5-3, the J gene TRBJ2-2; no clear D gene. TRBV5-3 is an ORF, with its function uncertain. V was shortened by 4 bases and J by 1 base, with 5 bases between the two germline ends. This CDR3 has 13 residues. This chain's CDR3 is CARSHGNTGELFF. The CDR3, as DNA: TGTGCCAGAAGCCACGGGAACACCGGGGAGCTGTTTTTT.

This clone was found a few times. The chain couples TRBV20-1 to TRBJ1-1; no clear D gene. The V end was cut by 5 bases, the J end by 7 bases, with 11 bases between. CDR1 and CDR2 from the germline V gene are DFQATT and SNEGSKA (reference sequence). The CDR3 totals 11 residues. Here the CDR3 reads CSALIDYEAFF. The DNA of the CDR3 is TGCAGTGCTCTAATCGATTATGAAGCTTTCTTT.

Points on this clone: Additional DNA sequences in this sample encode the identical CDR3. The chain recombines TRBV7-9 with TRBJ2-7, with TRBD1 matching over 7 bases. The CDR3 sequence is 13 residues long. Germline V CDR1 and CDR2: SEHNR, FQNEAQ (reference sequence). Trimming cost V 4 bases and J 3 bases; bases outside gene matches: 3. CDR3 in amino acids: CASSSGQNYEQYF. The CDR3 nucleotides read TGTGCCAGCAGCTCGGGACAGAACTACGAGCAGTACTTC.

This chain connects TRBV7-9 to TRBJ2-1; 7 bases map to TRBD1. Per the germline V gene, CDR1 is SEHNR and CDR2 is FQNEAQ (reference sequence). The CDR3 length is 14 residues. Losses at the gene ends were 5 bases for V and 8 bases for J; bases not matched to a gene: 9. CDR3 sequence (DNA): TGTGCCAGCAGCCCCCGGGACAGAGTCTATGAGCAGTTCTTC. This encodes CASSPRDRVYEQFF. The full variable domain, in which reference TRBV7-9 and TRBJ2-1 provide the parts outside the CDR3, is DTGVSQNPRHKITKRGQNVTFRCDPISEHNRLYWYRQTLGQGPEFLTYFQNEAQLEKSRLLSDRFSAERPKGSFSTLEIQRTEQGDSAMYLCASSPRDRVYEQFFGPGTRLTVL.

This chain connects TRBV14 to TRBJ2-3; 9 bases fit TRBD2. The V and J ends lost 4 bases and 5 bases, in that order; junction bases with no gene match: 10. CDR1 and CDR2 from the germline V gene are SGHDN and FVKESK. This CDR3 has 16 amino acids. CDR3 in amino acids: CASSPISGSGGDTQYF. CDR3 DNA: TGTGCCAGCAGCCCGATTAGCGGGAGCGGGGGAGATACGCAGTATTTT. Full variable domain (missing parts from reference TRBV14 and TRBJ2-3): EAGVTQFPSHSVIEKGQTVTLRCDPISGHDNLYWYRRVMGKEIKFLLHFVKESKQDESGMPNNRFLAERTGGTYSTLKVQPAELEDSGVYFCASSPISGSGGDTQYFGPGTRLTVL.

This clone appeared once. The genes are TRBV30 and TRBJ1-2; 7 bases are a match to TRBD1. The V segment lost 4 bases and the J segment 2 bases; nucleotides outside the gene matches: 13. CDR1 and CDR2 (germline): GTSNPN, SVGIG (reference sequence). The CDR3 extends over 16 amino acids. The CDR3 coding sequence is TGTGCCTGGACTTCCCTAGGGGAGGGGGCAAACTATGGCTACACCTTC. Protein product: CAWTSLGEGANYGYTF.